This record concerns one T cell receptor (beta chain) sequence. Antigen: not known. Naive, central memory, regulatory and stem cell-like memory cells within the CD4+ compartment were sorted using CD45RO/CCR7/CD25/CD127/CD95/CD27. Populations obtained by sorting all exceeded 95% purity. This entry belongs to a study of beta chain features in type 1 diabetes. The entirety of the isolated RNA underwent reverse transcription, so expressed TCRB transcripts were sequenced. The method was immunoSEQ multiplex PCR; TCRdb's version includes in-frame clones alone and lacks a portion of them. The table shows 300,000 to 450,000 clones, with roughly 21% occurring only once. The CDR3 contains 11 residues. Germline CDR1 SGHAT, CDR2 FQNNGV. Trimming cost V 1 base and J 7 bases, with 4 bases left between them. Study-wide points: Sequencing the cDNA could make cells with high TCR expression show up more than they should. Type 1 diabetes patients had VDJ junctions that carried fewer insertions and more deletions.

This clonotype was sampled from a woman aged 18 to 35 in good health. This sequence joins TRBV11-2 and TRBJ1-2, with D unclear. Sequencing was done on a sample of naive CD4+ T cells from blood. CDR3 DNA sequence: TGTGCCAGCAGCTTAGGGGCTGGCTACACCTTC. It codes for CASSLGAGYTF.